This passage covers 16 T cell receptor beta chains from one sample sequenced in a study of blood T cells in healthy people across ages. A J-beta primer mix and a sample-barcoded 5' primer were used in a second PCR of about 7 to 12 cycles. A single record per CDR3 protein comes from TCRdb applying MiXCR to the 5' RACE reads. The sample holds about 1.1 million distinct CDR3 sequences; around two fifths are singletons and the top ten take around 12%. The sample taken for sequencing was blood. The source is a man aged 18 to 29 in good health.

For this clonotype: One end of the junction varies from germline; a read error may be responsible. The chain recombines TRBV7-2 with TRBJ2-1; 7 bases line up with TRBD2. The V gene's germline CDR1 is SGHTA and CDR2 FQGNSA. The CDR3 is 15 amino acids. The CDR3 bases are TGCGCCAGCAGCCCAAGCGGGACCCCCCTCACCGAGCAGTTCTTC. This sequence encodes CASSPSGTPLTEQFF.

Only a few counts were recorded for this clonotype. V usage is TRBV18 and J usage is TRBJ1-2; D is perhaps TRBD1 (6 bases). Per germline, CDR1 KGHSH and CDR2 LQKENI. The V and J ends lost 5 bases and 6 bases respectively, with 19 bases between them. This CDR3 is 15 amino acids long. CDR3 sequence: CASSAGELKGDGYTF. In DNA, the CDR3 is TGTGCCAGCTCAGCAGGGGAACTTAAGGGAGATGGCTACACCTTC.

The chain is built from TRBV10-3 and TRBJ2-2; unclear D gene. Trimming left V 5 bases short and J 2 bases short, with 9 bases between. Germline CDR1 is ENHRY and CDR2 is SYGVKD. CDR3 length equals 14 residues. For the CDR3, the DNA is TGTGCCATCAGTTACAGCTCCAACACCGGGGAGCTGTTTTTT. Translated, it gives CAISYSSNTGELFF.

The chain uses TRBV12-3 or TRBV12-4 and TRBJ2-2; D remains unclear. The V and J ends lost 7 bases and 2 bases respectively, with 11 bases between them. This CDR3 is built from 14 residues. CDR3 coding DNA: TGTGCCAGCACCCCGAAGGGCAACACCGGGGAGCTGTTTTTT. Translation gives CASTPKGNTGELFF.

The J gene is TRBJ2-2, the V gene TRBV3-1; TRBD2 might be the D (6 bases). V lost 5 bases and J lost 1, with 8 bases in between. The CDR3 extends over 14 amino acids. Germline loops: CDR1 LGHDT, CDR2 YNNKEL (reference sequence). The CDR3, as DNA: TGTGCCAGCAGCATGGGGGGGAACACCGGGGAGCTGTTTTTT. This translates into CASSMGGNTGELFF. Full variable domain (missing parts from reference TRBV3-1 and TRBJ2-2): DTAVSQTPKYLVTQMGNDKSIKCEQNLGHDTMYWYKQDSKKFLKIMFSYNNKELIINETVPNRFSPKSPDKAHLNLHINSLELGDSAVYFCASSMGGNTGELFFGEGSRLTVL.

This rearrangement joins TRBV7-3 to TRBJ2-3, with TRBD2 identical over 11 bases. CDR1 and CDR2 (germline): SGHTA, FQGTGA. The trim removed 5 bases at V and 3 bases at J, leaving 7 bases unmatched. The length of the CDR3 is 16 residues. The DNA of the CDR3 is TGTGCCAGCAGCATAATGGCTAGCGGGGGGACAGATACGCAGTATTTT. Its translation is CASSIMASGGTDTQYF.

The chain carries TRBV7-2 and TRBJ2-3; maybe TRBD2 (6 bases). V was shortened by 8 bases and J by 4 bases, with 13 bases between the two germline ends. The CDR3 is 13 residues long. The germline V gene has CDR1 SGHTA and CDR2 FQGNSA. CDR3 sequence: CASRYSGADTQYF. In DNA, the CDR3 is TGTGCCAGCCGCTATAGCGGAGCAGATACGCAGTATTTT.

Only a few counts were recorded for this clonotype. The rearrangement links TRBV6-6 to TRBJ2-7, with 9 bases that match TRBD1. The CDR3 runs to 14 residues. The germline CDR1 and CDR2 sequences are MNHNY and SVGAGI (reference sequence). Trimming cost V 9 bases and J 3 bases; bases outside gene matches: 9. The CDR3 DNA follows: TGTGCCAGAATGGGGGGACAGGGAATCTACGAGCAGTACTTC. Its protein is CARMGGQGIYEQYF.

The V gene is TRBV2, the J gene TRBJ2-5; no clear D. V dropped 7 bases and J dropped 4 bases, with 10 bases sitting between them. This CDR3 contains 12 residues. Germline V gene lookup returns CDR1 SNHLY and CDR2 FYNNEI. The CDR3 nucleotides read TGTGCCAGCAAAAGGGATCGAGAGACCCAGTACTTC. Amino acid sequence: CASKRDRETQYF.

The chain is built from TRBV7-2 and TRBJ1-4; D perhaps matches TRBD1 (6 bases). With 0 bases removed from V and 8 bases from J, the gap between germline ends came to 19 bases. The CDR3 has 17 amino acids. CDR1 and CDR2 from the germline V gene are SGHTA and FQGNSA. The CDR3 reads CASSLADGGLGEEKLFF. CDR3 DNA sequence: TGTGCCAGCAGCTTAGCCGACGGGGGGCTTGGGGAGGAAAAACTGTTTTTT.

A note on this clonotype: An end of the junction differs from the germline gene, which may be a read error. This chain uses TRBV7-9 with TRBJ2-1; D call uncertain. CDR3 length: 14 residues. Germline-derived CDR1 and CDR2 are SEHNR and FQNEAQ (reference sequence). The CDR3 spells CASSLFKTYNERFF. DNA of the CDR3: TGTGCCAGCAGCTTATTTAAAACCTACAATGAGCGGTTCTTC.

Remarks on this clonotype: One base away lies a much larger clone, so this may be a sequencing read error. This chain links TRBV3-1 with TRBJ2-1; D unresolved. Looked up from germline, CDR1 is LGHDT and CDR2 is YNNKEL (reference sequence). Trimming left V 1 base short and J 10 bases short, with 11 bases between. The CDR3 covers 13 residues. CDR3 in amino acids: CASSQGRVYEQFF. The CDR3 coding sequence is TGTGCCAGCAGCCAAGGAAGGGTCTACGAGCAGTTCTTC.

This chain connects TRBV12-3 or TRBV12-4 to TRBJ2-1; TRBD2 aligns across 10 bases. Trimming removed 6 bases from V and 4 bases from J; junction bases left unmatched: 9. The CDR3 covers 16 residues. The CDR3: CASRQSLAGVYNEQFF. The CDR3 DNA is TGTGCCAGCAGACAAAGCCTAGCGGGGGTTTACAATGAGCAGTTCTTC.

This clonotype was seen many times. The V call is TRBV28, the J call TRBJ2-1; D might be TRBD1 (7 bases). The CDR3 has 14 amino acids. V was clipped by 2 bases and J by 7 bases, with 12 bases between them. CDR1 is MDHEN and CDR2 is SYDVKM in the germline V gene. The CDR3: CASSLPQGGNEQFF. The CDR3 DNA sequence: TGTGCCAGCAGTTTACCTCAGGGGGGAAATGAGCAGTTCTTC.

This clonotype showed up just a few times. The chain couples TRBV20-1 to TRBJ1-2; D unresolved. This CDR3 is built from 13 residues. Germline CDR1 and CDR2: DFQATT and SNEGSKA (reference sequence). Trimming shortened V by 5 bases and J by 6 bases, and 16 bases separated the two germline ends. CDR3 coding DNA: TGCAGTGCTGTCAGGCTCCCTTTACATGGCTACACCTTC. Its protein product is CSAVRLPLHGYTF.

The chain carries TRBV4-3 and TRBJ1-1, with D perhaps matching TRBD1 (5 bases). V was clipped by 1 base and J by 3 bases, with 9 bases between them. Germline V gene sequence: CDR1 LGHNA, CDR2 YSLEER. The CDR3 totals 14 residues. The CDR3 nucleotides read TGCGCCAGCAGCCAAGGCTTGGGGGACACTGAAGCTTTCTTT. Translating it yields CASSQGLGDTEAFF.